This T cell receptor (beta chain) was sequenced in a study of Siglec-9 on CD8 T cells in melanoma. Here immunoSEQ multiplex PCR was the method, and the copy in TCRdb shows in-frame clones only, minus some. The sample has tens of thousands of clones, 80% seen once; the top ten hold approximately 5%. This CDR3 is 14 amino acids long. Trimming stripped 7 bases from V and 4 bases from J, with 17 bases between. CDR1 is MDHEN and CDR2 is SYDVKM in the germline V gene. The source of this sequence is a human donor in good health. The chain couples TRBV28 to TRBJ2-7, with D possibly TRBD1 on 6 matching bases. The sample consisted of Siglec-9- CD8+ T cells sorted from blood. CDR3 sequence: CASTHWAGAYEQYF. CDR3 in DNA: TGTGCCAGCACCCATTGGGCAGGGGCTTACGAGCAGTACTTC.